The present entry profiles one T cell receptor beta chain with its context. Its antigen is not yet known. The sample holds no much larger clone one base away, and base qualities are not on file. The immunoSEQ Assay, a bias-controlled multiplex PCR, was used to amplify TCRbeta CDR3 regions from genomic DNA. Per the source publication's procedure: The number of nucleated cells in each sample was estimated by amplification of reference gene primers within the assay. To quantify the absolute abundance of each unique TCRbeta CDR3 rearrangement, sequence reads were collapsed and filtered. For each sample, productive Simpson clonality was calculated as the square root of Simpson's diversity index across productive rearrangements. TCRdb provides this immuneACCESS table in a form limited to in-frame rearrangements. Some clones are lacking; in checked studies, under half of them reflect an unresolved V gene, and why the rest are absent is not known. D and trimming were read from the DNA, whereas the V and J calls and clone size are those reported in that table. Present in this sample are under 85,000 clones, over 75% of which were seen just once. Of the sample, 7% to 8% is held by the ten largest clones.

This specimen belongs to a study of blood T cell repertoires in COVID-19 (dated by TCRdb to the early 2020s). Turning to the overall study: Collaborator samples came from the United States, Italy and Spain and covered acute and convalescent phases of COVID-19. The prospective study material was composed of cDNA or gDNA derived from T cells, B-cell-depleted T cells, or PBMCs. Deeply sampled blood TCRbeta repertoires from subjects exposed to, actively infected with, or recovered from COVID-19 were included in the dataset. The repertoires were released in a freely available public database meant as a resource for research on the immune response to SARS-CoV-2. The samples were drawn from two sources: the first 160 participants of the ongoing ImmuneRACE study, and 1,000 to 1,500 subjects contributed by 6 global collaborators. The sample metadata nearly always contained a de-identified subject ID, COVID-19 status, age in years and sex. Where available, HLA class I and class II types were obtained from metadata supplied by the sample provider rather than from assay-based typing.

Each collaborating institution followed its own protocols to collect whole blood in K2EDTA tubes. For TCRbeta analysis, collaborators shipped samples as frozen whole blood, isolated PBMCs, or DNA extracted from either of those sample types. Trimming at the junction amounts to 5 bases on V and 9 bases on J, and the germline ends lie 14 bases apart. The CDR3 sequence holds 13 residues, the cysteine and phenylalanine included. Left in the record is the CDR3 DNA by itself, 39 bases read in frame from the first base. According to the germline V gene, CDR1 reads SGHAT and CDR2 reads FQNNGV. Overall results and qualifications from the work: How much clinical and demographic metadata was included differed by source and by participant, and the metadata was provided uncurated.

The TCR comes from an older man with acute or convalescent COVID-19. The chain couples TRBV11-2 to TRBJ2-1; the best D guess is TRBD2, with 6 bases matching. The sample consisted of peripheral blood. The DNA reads TGTGCCAGCAGCCCAAGGGCGGGGTTTGAGCAGTTCTTC. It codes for CASSPRAGFEQFF.